The subject of this entry is one T cell receptor beta chain. The target of this receptor is not known. Base qualities are not recorded, but no much larger clone differs from it by a single base. The sample originates from a study of Ad26.COV2.S vaccination and SARS-CoV-2 variants (dated by TCRdb to the early 2020s). Background for the entire study: Vaccine-arm donors came from COV1001, a multicentre, randomized, double-blind, placebo-controlled phase I-IIa trial of Ad26.COV2.S in healthy adults. Ad26.COV2.S was administered intramuscularly at 5 x 10^10 or 1 x 10^11 viral particles, either as a single shot or as two shots given 56 days apart. The TCR-sequenced set comprised roughly 30 samples: around 20 Ad26.COV2.S vaccine recipients, 5 placebo recipients and 8 SARS-CoV-2 convalescent individuals. Sequencing of the TCRbeta repertoire served to evaluate the specificity and breadth of SARS-CoV-2-reactive T cell receptors following Ad26.COV2.S vaccination. Trial participants were randomized into five groups of five, in which low-dose or high-dose Ad26.COV2.S was given once or twice, or placebo was given on both occasions. Investigators did not know the trial group allocation while performing experiments and assessing outcomes. The paper as a whole reports these results and caveats: After vaccination, spike-specific CD8+ and CD4+ T cell responses were reported to show substantial breadth. Vaccine and placebo recipients had similar non-spike TCR breadth, a finding consistent with the vaccine containing only spike. Compared with placebo recipients, Ad26.COV2.S recipients showed higher spike-specific TCR breadth (P = 0.0014). According to the authors, total T cell responses may have been underestimated by the TCR breadth and depth analyses. The study was not powered to compare responses between vaccine doses or regimens.

According to the study, the label for this sample's treatment or condition signals: around 19 received Ad26.COV2.S at low or high dose, single or two shots; several received placebo; per-sample allocation not given. Repertoires of vaccine and placebo recipients were sequenced from samples collected on day 63 after the first injection. In Cohort 1b, about two dozen adults aged 18-55 years were enrolled at a single site in Boston, USA, between 29 July and 7 August 2020. Ad26.COV2.S was a replication-incompetent adenovirus type 26 vector expressing a prefusion-stabilized SARS-CoV-2 spike protein from the original Wuhan strain. Trimming at the junction amounts to 4 bases on V and 1 base on J, and the germline ends lie 16 bases apart. From cysteine to phenylalanine, the CDR3 is 16 amino acids long. Only CDR3 DNA remains: 48 bases, in frame from the first base. From a lookup of the germline V gene (reference sequence), CDR1 and CDR2 are LGHDT and YNNKEL.

The immunoSEQ Assay was used to sequence TCRbeta CDR3 regions. After extraction, genomic DNA underwent amplification by bias-controlled multiplex PCR, followed by high-throughput sequencing. Per the authors' processing: To quantify the absolute abundance of every unique TCRbeta CDR3 region, sequences were collapsed and filtered. T cell fraction was estimated by normalizing TCRbeta template counts to usable DNA, which was measured by amplifying reference genes present in all nucleated cells. Repertoire TCRs were annotated as SARS-CoV-2-specific when V gene, CDR3 amino acid sequence and J gene were exactly matched to a known reactive TCR set. MIRA supplied the reference SARS-CoV-2 TCR set, which was filtered for enrichment in COVID-19-positive ImmuneCODE repertoires so that public or cross-reactive TCRs were removed. Based on the MIRA antigens, annotated TCRs were further analysed at the level of specific ORF or position within ORF. Breadth was defined as annotated unique rearrangements over total unique productive rearrangements; depth was the summed frequency of those rearrangements. Two-sided Wilcoxon rank-sum tests were applied when comparing TCR breadth between groups. The table comes from immuneACCESS by way of TCRdb, which keeps in-frame sequences with V and J called. Part of the clones is missing from these tables; in studies checked, under half for an unresolved V gene and the rest for unknown reasons. V and J calls and clone size are given by that table; D and trimming were obtained from the DNA. This sample comprises around 320,000 clones, around 83% of them detected only once. Approximately 2% of the sample lies in the top ten.

The source of this sequence is a person aged 18-60 years who received the Ad26.COV2.S COVID-19 vaccine or a placebo. The rearranged segments are TRBV3-1 (or the pseudogene TRBV3-2) and TRBJ2-5; the D gene is perhaps TRBD1 or TRBD2, each of them matching over 5 bases. This sample comprised peripheral blood, obtained in a trial of Ad26.COV2.S vaccine versus placebo. The sequenced DNA: TGTGCCAGCAGCCGGGGTGGGGGACCCGGCCAAGAGACCCAGTACTTC. It translates to CASSRGGGPGQETQYF.